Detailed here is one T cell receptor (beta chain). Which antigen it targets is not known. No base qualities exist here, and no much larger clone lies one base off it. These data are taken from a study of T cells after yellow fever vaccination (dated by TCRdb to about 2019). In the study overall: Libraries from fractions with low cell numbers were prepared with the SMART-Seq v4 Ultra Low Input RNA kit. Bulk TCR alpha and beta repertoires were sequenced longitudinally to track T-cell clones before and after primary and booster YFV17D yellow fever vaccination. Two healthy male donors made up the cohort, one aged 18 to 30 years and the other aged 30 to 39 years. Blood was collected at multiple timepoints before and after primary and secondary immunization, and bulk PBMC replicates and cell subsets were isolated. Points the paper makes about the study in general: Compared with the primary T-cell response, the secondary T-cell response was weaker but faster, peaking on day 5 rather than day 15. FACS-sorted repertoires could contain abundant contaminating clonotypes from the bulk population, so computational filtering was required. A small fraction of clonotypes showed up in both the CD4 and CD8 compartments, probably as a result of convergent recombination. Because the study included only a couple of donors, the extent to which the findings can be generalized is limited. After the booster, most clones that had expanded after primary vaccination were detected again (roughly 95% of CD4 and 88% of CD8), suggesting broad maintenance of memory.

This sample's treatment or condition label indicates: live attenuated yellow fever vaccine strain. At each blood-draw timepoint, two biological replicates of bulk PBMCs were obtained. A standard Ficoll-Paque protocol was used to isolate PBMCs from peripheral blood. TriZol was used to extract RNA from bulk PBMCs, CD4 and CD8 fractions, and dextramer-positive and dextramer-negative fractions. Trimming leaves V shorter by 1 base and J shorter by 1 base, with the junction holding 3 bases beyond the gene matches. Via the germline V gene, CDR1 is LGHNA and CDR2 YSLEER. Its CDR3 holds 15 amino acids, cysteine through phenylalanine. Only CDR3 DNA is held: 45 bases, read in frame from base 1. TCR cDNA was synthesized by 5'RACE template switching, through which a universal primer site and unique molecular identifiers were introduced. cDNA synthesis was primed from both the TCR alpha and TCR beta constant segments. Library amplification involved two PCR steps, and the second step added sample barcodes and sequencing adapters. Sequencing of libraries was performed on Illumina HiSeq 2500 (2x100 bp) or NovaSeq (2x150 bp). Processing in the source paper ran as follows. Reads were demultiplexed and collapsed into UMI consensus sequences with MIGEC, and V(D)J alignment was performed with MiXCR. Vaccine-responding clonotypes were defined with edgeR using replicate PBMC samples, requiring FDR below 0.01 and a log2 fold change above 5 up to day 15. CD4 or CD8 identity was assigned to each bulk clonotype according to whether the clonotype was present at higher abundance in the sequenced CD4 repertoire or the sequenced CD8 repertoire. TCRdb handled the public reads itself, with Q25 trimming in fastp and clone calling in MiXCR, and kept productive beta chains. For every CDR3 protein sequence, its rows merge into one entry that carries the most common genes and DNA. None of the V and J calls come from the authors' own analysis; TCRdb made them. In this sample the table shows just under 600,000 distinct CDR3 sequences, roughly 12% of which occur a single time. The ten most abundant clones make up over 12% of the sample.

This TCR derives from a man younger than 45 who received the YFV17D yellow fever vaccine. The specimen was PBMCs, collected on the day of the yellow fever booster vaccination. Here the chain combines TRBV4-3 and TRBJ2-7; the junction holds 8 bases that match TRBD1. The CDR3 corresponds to CASSQGTGMSYEQYF. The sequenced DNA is TGCGCCAGCAGCCAAGGGACAGGGATGTCCTACGAGCAGTACTTC.